These T cell receptor beta chains were read from a single sample in a study of T cell responses to AZD1222 COVID-19 vaccine. The table came from immunoSEQ multiplex PCR; TCRdb's copy has only in-frame clones and leaves some out. The table includes 150,000 to 200,000 clones, 70% to 90% detected once. Sample: peripheral blood, taken on day 0 of AZD1222 vaccination. The source of these receptors is an adult in good health. Each CDR3 is given with its conserved first and last residue. The order of the fields is D gene, clone size, V gene, J gene, CDR3 DNA, CDR3 protein. The D gene is left open where the match is weak. Only part of the rows carry a size: once, few, many, or a class if the clone is expanded.

D: .; size: .; V: TRBV7-8; J: TRBJ1-2; DNA: TGTGCCAGCAGCTTAGCGGGTTCTAACTATGGCTACACCTTC; CDR3: CASSLAGSNYGYTF
D: .; size: .; V: TRBV5-1; J: TRBJ1-1; DNA: TGCGCCAGCAGCGTAAACCTGAACACTGAAGCTTTCTTT; CDR3: CASSVNLNTEAFF
D: .; size: .; V: TRBV5-1; J: TRBJ1-6; DNA: TGCGCCAGCAGCTTGGGAGACTATAATTCACCCCTCCACTTT; CDR3: CASSLGDYNSPLHF
D: .; size: few; V: TRBV10-3; J: TRBJ1-2; DNA: TGTGCCATCAGTGAGACAGCGAACTATGGCTACACCTTC; CDR3: CAISETANYGYTF
D: .; size: .; V: TRBV7-2; J: TRBJ1-6; DNA: TGTGCCAGCAGCTCCGACCCTAATTCACCCCTCCACTTT; CDR3: CASSSDPNSPLHF
D: TRBD1; size: .; V: TRBV19; J: TRBJ1-1; DNA: TGTGCCAGTGAACCCGGGACAGAGCCCATGAACACTGAAGCTTTCTTT; CDR3: CASEPGTEPMNTEAFF
D: TRBD1; size: .; V: TRBV28; J: TRBJ1-5; DNA: TGTGCCAGCAGCCGAGGGACAGGGGGCTGGAGCAATCAGCCCCAGCATTTT; CDR3: CASSRGTGGWSNQPQHF
D: .; size: .; V: TRBV28; J: TRBJ1-1; DNA: TGTGCCAGCAGTCAAGGGGGTTCGAGCACTGAAGCTTTCTTT; CDR3: CASSQGGSSTEAFF
D: .; size: .; V: TRBV15; J: TRBJ2-3; DNA: TGTGCCACCAGCAGCGTGGGCACAGATACGCAGTATTTT; CDR3: CATSSVGTDTQYF
D: .; size: .; V: TRBV12-3/TRBV12-4; J: TRBJ1-2; DNA: TGTGCCAGCAGTTTCTACCTCTATGGCTACACCTTC; CDR3: CASSFYLYGYTF
D: TRBD2; size: few; V: TRBV27; J: TRBJ2-2; DNA: TGTGCCAGCAGTTTATCTCTAGCGGGGGGAACGAACACCGGGGAGCTGTTTTTT; CDR3: CASSLSLAGGTNTGELFF
D: TRBD1; size: .; V: TRBV20-1; J: TRBJ2-1; DNA: TGCAGTGCTAGTAACAGGGGCGATGAGCAGTTCTTC; CDR3: CSASNRGDEQFF
D: .; size: .; V: TRBV7-2; J: TRBJ1-5; DNA: TGTGCCAGCAGCTCCGGACGGCTCAATCAGCCCCAGCATTTT; CDR3: CASSSGRLNQPQHF